This TCR beta chain was found in a study of T cell responses to AZD1222 COVID-19 vaccine. Study observations and caveats: Increased Spike-specific TCR breadth and depth were observed after two AZD1222 doses. Only six AZD1222 recipients tested seropositive at baseline.

Clones were read by immunoSEQ multiplex PCR, and TCRdb kept only the in-frame ones, dropping some. The table records over 130,000 clones, 91% of them present only once. This CDR3 is built from 15 residues. V lost 5 bases to trimming and J lost 1 base; unmatched junction nucleotides: 7. Germline V gene lookup returns CDR1 SGHRS and CDR2 YFSETQ. As concerns this clone: Its specificity is not known.

The input for sequencing was peripheral blood, taken 28 days after the second dose of the MenACWY control vaccine. The receptor was derived from an adult who received the MenACWY meningococcal vaccine as a control. The chain recombines TRBV5-1 with TRBJ1-1, with 8 nucleotides matching TRBD1. In DNA, the CDR3 is TGCGCCAGCAGTGGGCAGGGGGCCCCGAACACTGAAGCTTTCTTT. It specifies CASSGQGAPNTEAFF.